These T cell receptor beta chains were read from a single sample in a study of cytomegalovirus exposure and HLA in healthy donors. The data were produced by immunoSEQ multiplex PCR, yet TCRdb's version contains in-frame clones alone and is incomplete. The sample includes roughly 150,000 clones, about 77% of them seen just once. Specimen: PBMCs. These receptors were taken from a man younger than 45 in good health and CMV-seronegative. The CDR3 runs from the conserved cysteine through the conserved F or W. A D gene is named only where the DNA matches it firmly. Clone size is given for some rows only: seen once, a few or many times, or a class if the clone is expanded.

v_call	d_call	clone_size	j_call	cdr3_nt	cdr3_aa
TRBV6-5	-	-	TRBJ1-1	TGTGCCAGCAGTTACTCAATGACAGTAAACACTGAAGCTTTCTTT	CASSYSMTVNTEAFF
TRBV7-2	-	-	TRBJ2-7	TGTGCCAGCAGCTTTCGCGGATCCGGGTACGAGCAGTACTTC	CASSFRGSGYEQYF
TRBV6-5	TRBD2	-	TRBJ2-1	TGTGCCAGCAGAAGGACTAGCGGGAGATCTAATGAGCAGTTCTTC	CASRRTSGRSNEQFF
TRBV7-3	TRBD2	-	TRBJ2-7	TGTGCCAGCAGCTTAACGGCTAGCGGGGGGGACGAGCAGTACTTC	CASSLTASGGDEQYF
TRBV5-4	TRBD1	-	TRBJ2-5	TGTGCCAGCATCCTGACAGGGGGTTTAGAGACCCAGTACTTC	CASILTGGLETQYF
TRBV7-3	-	-	TRBJ2-6	TGTGCCAGCAGCTTATCTCCCCTGGGGGCCAACGTCCTGACTTTC	CASSLSPLGANVLTF
TRBV6-6	TRBD1	few	TRBJ2-1	TGTGCCAGCAGCCCGCCCCTGACAGGGGCCAATGAGCAGTTCTTC	CASSPPLTGANEQFF
TRBV6-5	TRBD1	-	TRBJ1-2	TGTGCCAGCAGTTACACACAGGGGCTCTATGGCTACACCTTC	CASSYTQGLYGYTF
TRBV5-4	TRBD1	once	TRBJ1-2	TGTGCCAGCAGCCCAGGGGGCTACTATGGCTACACCTTC	CASSPGGYYGYTF
TRBV15	-	once	TRBJ1-5	TGTGCCACCAGCAGAGATCCAGGAAATCAGCCCCAGCATTTT	CATSRDPGNQPQHF